This T cell receptor beta chain was found in a study of blood T cell repertoires in COVID-19. This clone was counted between two and nine times. In the authors' workflow: Amplification of reference gene primers was used by the study to estimate nucleated cell counts. Clones were sequenced by immunoSEQ multiplex PCR, and TCRdb holds only the in-frame ones, with some missing. The V and J calls and clone size come from that table; D and trimming were worked out from the DNA. In the table there are hundreds of thousands of clones, about 85% of which are singletons. CDR1 MNHEY and CDR2 SVGAGI come from the germline V gene. This CDR3 has 15 residues. Trimming shortened V by 2 bases and J by 7 bases, and 15 bases separated the two germline ends.

The genes are TRBV6-5 and TRBJ2-1, with D possibly matching TRBD1 (5 bases). This TCR was sampled from a man aged 35-49 years with acute or convalescent COVID-19. What was sequenced was peripheral blood. The CDR3 loop is CASSYTGGRRNEQFF. The CDR3 coding sequence is TGTGCCAGCAGTTACACAGGTGGGCGCCGGAATGAGCAGTTCTTC.